This entry concerns a single T cell receptor beta chain. Its antigen is not yet known. No per-base quality is available; no much larger clone lies one base away. To sequence the TCRbeta CDR3 region, genomic DNA was isolated from the sorted cells. The immunoSEQ Assay was used to sequence the TCRbeta CDR3 regions. Held by TCRdb, this immuneACCESS table contains in-frame sequences only and omits some clones. Under half of the omission traces to an unresolved V gene where checked; the cause of the rest is unknown. The sample includes some 70,000 clones, with about 86% observed a single time. Clones ranked in the top ten supply 0.65% to 0.9% of the sample. Patients with autoimmune disease history or receiving systemic immunosuppression were excluded from the trial. Peripheral blood for TCR sequencing was collected from all dose cohorts at baseline, on cycle 4 day 1, and on cycle 7 day 1. The samples were drawn from a first-in-human, open-label, multicenter phase I dose-escalation trial of ivuxolimab. Adults with locally advanced or metastatic melanoma, renal cell, hepatocellular, or head and neck squamous cell carcinoma were enrolled in the trial. CD4+ and CD8+ T cells were sorted separately from peripheral blood before TCR sequencing.

The data were obtained in a study of OX40 agonist ivuxolimab in advanced cancers. Turning to the overall study: The costimulatory receptor OX40 (CD134) was targeted by ivuxolimab, a fully human IgG2 agonistic monoclonal antibody. Intravenous ivuxolimab was administered to patients every 2 weeks at six dose levels: 0.01, 0.1, 0.3, 1.5, 3 and 10 mg/kg. Among the roughly 50 dose-escalation patients, about 20 had hepatocellular carcinoma, approximately 15 melanoma, 9 renal cell carcinoma and 9 head and neck cancer. The dose-escalation cohort was 80% to 90% male with a mean age of 60 years, ranging from roughly 20 to 80. Prior anti-PD-1, anti-PD-L1 or anti-CTLA-4 therapy was permitted, and 30% to 50% of dose-escalation patients had received checkpoint inhibitors. Partial responses occurred in three dose-escalation patients: two with cutaneous melanoma and one with hepatocellular carcinoma. Peripheral TCRbeta sequencing was intended to test whether TCR sequence diversity was altered and clonal T-cell expansion was caused by ivuxolimab. The paper describes the monotherapy dose-escalation part (N = 52 patients) of the phase I trial of ivuxolimab.

Overall study results and their limits: After ivuxolimab, expanded clones were on average more numerous among CD8+ T cells than among CD4+ T cells. In the 0.1-3.0 mg/kg groups, partial responders were among the patients with the lowest normalized peripheral clonal expansion, particularly in CD8+ T cells. Low levels of normalized T-cell clonal expansion were also seen in some patients who did not respond. At doses from 0.1 to 3.0 mg/kg, clonal expansion was seen in both CD4+ and CD8+ blood T cells between baseline and week 6. The antigen specificity of the clonally expanded peripheral T cells was not determined.

The cysteine opens and the phenylalanine closes a CDR3 of 14 amino acids. Of all the DNA, just the CDR3 is kept, 42 bases in frame from base 1. Trimming takes 5 bases from V and 5 bases from J, and the germline ends sit 12 bases apart. CDR1 and CDR2, per the germline V gene, are SGHNT and YENEEA. Recombination connected TRBV11-3 to TRBJ2-2; too little of a D gene remains to name it. The sequenced sample was CD4+ or CD8+ T cells sorted from blood, obtained in a trial of the OX40 agonist ivuxolimab. This receptor was obtained from an adult with an advanced solid tumor such as melanoma, head and neck, liver or kidney cancer. The base sequence is TGTGCCAGCAGCCGTTCCTTTGGTACCGGGGAGCTGTTTTTT. Its protein is CASSRSFGTGELFF.